Each of the 27 T cell receptor beta chains below was sequenced from the same sample in a study of blood T cell repertoires in COVID-19. Clones were read by immunoSEQ multiplex PCR, and TCRdb kept only the in-frame ones, dropping some. Here the sample spans around 400,000 clones, roughly 88% being singletons. The sample was PBMCs or T cells enriched from blood (not recorded which). These TCRs come from a woman aged 18-29 years who had been exposed to COVID-19.

The chain employs TRBV5-4 and TRBJ1-1; possible D gene TRBD1, 6 bases. In germline, CDR1 is SGHNT, CDR2 YYREEE (reference sequence). This CDR3 comprises 14 residues. The V and J ends lost 8 bases and 5 bases respectively, with 19 bases between them. The CDR3 loop reads CASEGGAVDTEAFF. CDR3 sequence (DNA): TGTGCCAGTGAAGGGGGGGCGGTGGATACTGAAGCTTTCTTT.

The rearrangement uses TRBV28 and TRBJ1-4, with 8 nucleotides matching TRBD1. V lost 5 bases and J lost 7; bases outside the gene matches: 12. Germline V gene lookup returns CDR1 MDHEN and CDR2 SYDVKM. CDR3 length: 16 amino acids. CDR3 amino acids: CASSPSQGARSEKLFF. CDR3 DNA sequence: TGTGCCAGCAGTCCTTCCCAGGGGGCGCGAAGTGAAAAACTGTTTTTT.

CDR3 protein: CASSPVWTGKDTQYF. The CDR3 DNA is TGTGCCAGCAGCCCCGTATGGACAGGGAAGGATACGCAGTATTTT. The chain links TRBV2 to TRBJ2-3; 8 bases map to TRBD1. The CDR3 consists of 15 residues. CDR1 and CDR2 from the germline V gene are SNHLY and FYNNEI. The ends lost 6 bases at V and 6 bases at J; junction bases unmatched: 11.

The chain joins TRBV14 to TRBJ1-1; 11 nucleotides agree with TRBD1. This CDR3 contains 15 residues. Germline lookup yields CDR1 SGHDN and CDR2 FVKESK. V lost 4 bases and J lost 6; bases outside the gene matches: 7. The CDR3 sequence is CASSLTGTGGAEAFF. CDR3 sequence (DNA): TGTGCCAGCAGCCTAACCGGGACAGGGGGTGCTGAAGCTTTCTTT.

The J gene is TRBJ2-7, the V gene TRBV3-1 (or the pseudogene TRBV3-2); TRBD1 aligns across 7 bases. V gave up 8 bases and J gave up 1 base; unmatched junction bases: 8. The CDR3 sequence is 14 residues long. Germline CDR1 and CDR2: LGHDT and YNNKEL (reference sequence). Here the CDR3 DNA reads TGTGCCAGCCCTGCTCCAGGGGGTTCCTACGAGCAGTACTTC. Protein sequence: CASPAPGGSYEQYF.

For the CDR3, the DNA is TGTGCCAGCAGTTTGTTTCCGGATCAGCCCCAGCATTTT. Translated: CASSLFPDQPQHF. This chain joins TRBV12-3 or TRBV12-4 and TRBJ1-5; the D is unclear. V lost 3 bases to trimming and J lost 5 bases, with 8 bases between them. The CDR3 contains 13 residues.

The V and J genes are TRBV28 and TRBJ2-7; TRBD1 matches 8 bases. The CDR3 covers 14 residues. Germline trimming cut 2 bases from V and 5 bases from J; bases unmatched to any gene: 5. Germline V lookup: CDR1 MDHEN, CDR2 SYDVKM. Here the CDR3 reads CASSLRQGKNEQYF. The CDR3, as DNA: TGTGCCAGCAGTTTAAGACAGGGGAAGAACGAGCAGTACTTC. Filled out from reference TRBV28 and TRBJ2-7, the complete variable domain reads DVKVTQSSRYLVKRTGEKVFLECVQDMDHENMFWYRQDPGLGLRLIYFSYDVKMKEKGDIPEGYSVSREKKERFSLILESASTNQTSMYLCASSLRQGKNEQYFGPGTRLTVT.

This rearrangement joins TRBV7-2 to TRBJ2-1, with TRBD2 matching 7 bases. The J segment lost 7 bases and the V segment lost 7 bases, leaving 16 bases of the junction unmatched. The CDR3 runs to 16 residues. Germline V gene data show CDR1 as SGHTA and CDR2 as FQGNSA. CDR3 nucleotide sequence: TGTGCCAGCACCCCCAGGCGGGGCGGGAGCGGAAATGAGCAGTTCTTC. This encodes CASTPRRGGSGNEQFF.

The rearrangement uses TRBV27 and TRBJ1-2, with 9 nucleotides matching TRBD1. Per germline, CDR1 MNHEY and CDR2 SMNVEV (reference sequence). This CDR3 spans 12 amino acids. V dropped 9 bases and J dropped 8; count of bases not matched to a gene: 7. The CDR3 DNA is TGTGCCAGTGGGACAGGGTGGAAGGGCTACACCTTC. Amino acids: CASGTGWKGYTF.

This clone appeared once. The CDR3 reads CASSLGPGARTTEQYF. The CDR3 coding sequence is TGTGCCAGCAGCTTGGGACCTGGTGCCAGAACTACGGAGCAGTACTTC. The chain is built from TRBV5-4 and TRBJ2-7, with unresolved D. The germline V gene has CDR1 SGHNT and CDR2 YYREEE (reference sequence). Trimming took 0 bases from V and 7 from J, leaving 20 bases between them. CDR3 length: 16 residues.

This chain uses TRBV3-1 (or the pseudogene TRBV3-2) with TRBJ1-2, with 12 bases lining up with TRBD1. This CDR3 is built from 12 residues. Trimming removed 3 bases from V and 12 bases from J; junction bases left unmatched: 2. Germline V gene lookup returns CDR1 LGHDT and CDR2 YNNKEL (reference sequence). The CDR3 spells CASSQGTGGHTF. The CDR3 nucleotides read TGTGCCAGCAGCCAGGGGACAGGGGGCCACACCTTC.

The chain combines TRBV11-2 with TRBJ2-7; D is unclear. From germline, CDR1 is SGHAT and CDR2 FQNNGV. The CDR3 consists of 14 residues. V lost 5 bases and J lost 0, with 11 bases in between. In DNA, the CDR3 is TGTGCCAGCAGCCCGTCCCCTATCTCCTACGAGCAGTACTTC. The encoded protein is CASSPSPISYEQYF.

The chain uses TRBV19 and TRBJ1-5; TRBD1 might be the D (6 bases). Germline lookup yields CDR1 LNHDA and CDR2 SQIVND (reference sequence). Trimming left V 5 bases short and J 2 bases short, with 16 bases between. The CDR3 extends over 16 amino acids. The chain's CDR3 is CASSPPGGSGNQPQHF. DNA of the CDR3: TGTGCCAGTAGTCCACCGGGGGGCTCGGGCAATCAGCCCCAGCATTTT.

This clone showed up just once. The rearrangement links TRBV4-1 to TRBJ2-3, with a tentative D call TRBD1 (5 bases). Trimming stripped 4 bases from V and 0 bases from J, with 11 bases between. Germline CDR1 reads MGHRA; CDR2 reads YSYEKL. The CDR3 consists of 15 residues. CDR3 in amino acids: CASSPVGPSTDTQYF. The CDR3 DNA reads TGCGCCAGCAGCCCAGTGGGGCCTAGCACAGATACGCAGTATTTT.

The chain carries TRBV19 and TRBJ2-2; 11 positions match TRBD1. Trimming at V came to 6 bases and at J to 4 bases, leaving 13 bases not matched to a gene. This CDR3 has 18 residues. Germline CDR1 reads LNHDA; CDR2 reads SQIVND (reference sequence). The CDR3 is CASSPGQGVWRVTGELFF. Written as DNA, the CDR3 is TGTGCCAGTAGCCCGGGACAGGGGGTATGGCGGGTCACCGGGGAGCTGTTTTTT.

The chain recombines TRBV5-5 with TRBJ1-4; tentatively, D is TRBD1 (5 bases). In germline, CDR1 is SGHKS, CDR2 YYEKEE (reference sequence). V lost 5 bases and J 1 base, leaving 15 bases between the germline ends. The length of the CDR3 is 16 residues. The CDR3 DNA sequence: TGTGCCAGCAGTCAGCAGGGAGGGAGAACTAATGAAAAACTGTTTTTT. Its translation: CASSQQGGRTNEKLFF.

This clone was seen a single time. Other DNA sequences of this sample code for an identical CDR3. The rearrangement uses TRBV6-5 and TRBJ1-1; D call uncertain. The V and J ends lost 0 bases and 1 base respectively, with 6 bases between them. This CDR3 has 14 amino acids. In germline, CDR1 is MNHEY, CDR2 SVGAGI. The CDR3 DNA reads TGTGCCAGCAGTTACTCGGCTGGGAACACTGAAGCTTTCTTT. Its protein is CASSYSAGNTEAFF.

V and J are TRBV3-1 (or the pseudogene TRBV3-2) and TRBJ1-3; 7 bases fit TRBD1. This CDR3 has 15 residues. Germline V gives CDR1 LGHDT, CDR2 YNNKEL (reference sequence). Trimming took 4 bases from V and 0 from J; bases not matched to a gene: 3. DNA for the CDR3: TGTGCCAGCAGCCCGCGACAGGGCTCTGGAAACACCATATATTTT. Translating it yields CASSPRQGSGNTIYF.

CDR3 in amino acids: CASSLTAGLAGDTQYF. CDR3 DNA sequence: TGTGCCAGCAGCTTAACAGCAGGACTAGCGGGAGATACGCAGTATTTT. The genes are TRBV7-3 and TRBJ2-3; TRBD2 agrees at 11 bases. CDR1 and CDR2 from the germline V gene are SGHTA and FQGTGA. The J segment lost 5 bases and the V segment lost 0 bases, leaving 4 bases of the junction unmatched. There are 16 residues in the CDR3. The full variable domain, rest sourced from reference TRBV7-3 and TRBJ2-3, is GAGVSQTPSNKVTEKGKYVELRCDPISGHTALYWYRQSLGQGPEFLIYFQGTGAADDSGLPNDRFFAVRPEGSVSTLKIQRTERGDSAVYLCASSLTAGLAGDTQYFGPGTRLTVL.

The chain employs TRBV6-2 or TRBV6-3 and TRBJ1-2; 8 bases map to TRBD1. CDR1 and CDR2 (germline): MNHEY, SVGEGT. V lost 2 bases, J lost 4 bases, and 3 bases stayed unmatched. This CDR3 has 14 residues. CDR3 nucleotide sequence: TGTGCCAGCAGTTACCAGACAGGGGCCTATGGCTACACCTTC. Translating it yields CASSYQTGAYGYTF.

The CDR3 spells CASSTNPVSGANVLTF. In nucleotides, the CDR3 is TGTGCCAGCAGCACTAACCCTGTGTCTGGGGCCAACGTCCTGACTTTC. This sequence joins TRBV25-1 and TRBJ2-6; D ambiguous. CDR1 and CDR2 from the germline V gene are MGHDK and SYGVNS. The CDR3 has 16 amino acids. V dropped 6 bases and J dropped 1 base, with 13 bases sitting between them.

The chain is built from TRBV5-5 and TRBJ2-7, with TRBD1 as a possible D gene (6 bases). This CDR3 comprises 14 residues. Trimming cost V 4 bases and J 3 bases, with 14 bases left between them. Germline V gene data show CDR1 as SGHKS and CDR2 as YYEKEE (reference sequence). The CDR3 loop reads CASSRGQGIYEQYF. Written as DNA, the CDR3 is TGTGCCAGCAGCCGTGGGCAGGGGATCTACGAGCAGTACTTC.

This clone occurred once. The CDR3 DNA reads as TGTGCCAGCAGCTCGACAACCACGATTATGGGGGCCCACGAGCAGTACTTC. Translation: CASSSTTTIMGAHEQYF. This rearrangement joins TRBV5-4 to TRBJ2-7; possible D gene TRBD1, 6 bases. Germline CDR1 SGHNT, CDR2 YYREEE (reference sequence). The CDR3 contains 17 residues. Trimming pared 3 bases from V and 5 bases from J, leaving 24 bases between.

The V call is TRBV29-1, the J call TRBJ2-7; 11 bases agree with TRBD1. J was trimmed by 6 bases and V by 4 bases; bases with no gene match: 8. Germline V gene lookup returns CDR1 SQVTM and CDR2 ANQGSEA. CDR3 size: 14 residues. The DNA for the CDR3 is TGCAGCGTTGTTGGGACAGGGGGGGTAGGCGAGCAGTACTTC. Protein product: CSVVGTGGVGEQYF.

This clone has just one count. The rearrangement uses TRBV5-1 and TRBJ2-7; TRBD1 agrees at 7 bases. The CDR3 length is 14 residues. CDR1 is SGHRS and CDR2 is YFSETQ in the germline V gene. With V trimmed by 4 bases and J by 1 base, 5 bases remained unmatched. This chain's CDR3 is CASSVGQPSYEQYF. CDR3 nucleotide sequence: TGCGCCAGCAGCGTGGGACAGCCATCCTACGAGCAGTACTTC.

The gene calls are TRBV7-9 and TRBJ1-3; D is uncertain. The CDR3 has 16 residues. Germline CDR1 and CDR2: SEHNR and FQNEAQ (reference sequence). V lost 3 bases and J lost 1, with 13 bases in between. In DNA, the CDR3 is TGTGCCAGCAGCTTTCCGACGGGGAAGTCTGGAAACACCATATATTTT. Protein sequence: CASSFPTGKSGNTIYF.

The V call is TRBV1, the J call TRBJ2-7; the table's D call, TRBD1, was not checked against the DNA. TRBV1 is a recognized pseudogene. The CDR3 loop spans 16 amino acids. The CDR3 region has the DNA TGCACCAGCAGCCAAGATTCCGCCAGGGGGTTTCACGAGCAGTACTTC. This codes for CTSSQDSARGFHEQYF.